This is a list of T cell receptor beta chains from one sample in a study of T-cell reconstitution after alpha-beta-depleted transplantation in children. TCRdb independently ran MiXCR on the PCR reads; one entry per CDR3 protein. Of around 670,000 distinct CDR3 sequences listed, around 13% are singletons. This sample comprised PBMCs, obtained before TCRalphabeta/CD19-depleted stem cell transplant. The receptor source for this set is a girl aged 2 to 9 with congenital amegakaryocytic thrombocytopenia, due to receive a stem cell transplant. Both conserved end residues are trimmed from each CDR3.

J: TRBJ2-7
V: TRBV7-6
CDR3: ASSPVAEGDYEQY

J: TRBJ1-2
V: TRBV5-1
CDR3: ASSLMTEDYGYT

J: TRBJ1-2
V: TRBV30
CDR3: AWSVTVYGYT

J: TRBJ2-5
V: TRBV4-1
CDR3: ASSQERTSAEETQY

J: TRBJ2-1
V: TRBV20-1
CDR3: SASALAGGPWEQF

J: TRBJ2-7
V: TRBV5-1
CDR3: ASSFASGYEQY

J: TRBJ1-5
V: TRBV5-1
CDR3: ASSLWRNQPQH

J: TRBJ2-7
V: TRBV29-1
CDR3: SATPRGRGYEQY

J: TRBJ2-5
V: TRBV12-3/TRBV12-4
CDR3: ASRKTDQETQY

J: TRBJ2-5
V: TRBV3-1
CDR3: ASSTAGGGSETQY

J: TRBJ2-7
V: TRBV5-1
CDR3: ASSVNTGTPNPYEQY

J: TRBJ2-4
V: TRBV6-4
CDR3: ASSGMGHKNIQY

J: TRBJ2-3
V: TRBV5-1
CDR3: ASSLWSGGSTDTQY

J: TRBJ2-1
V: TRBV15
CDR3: ATSRDGDRIEQF

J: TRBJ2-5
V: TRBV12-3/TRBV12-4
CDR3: ASSPGTRKETQY

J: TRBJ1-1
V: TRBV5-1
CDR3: ASSPVDPYMNTEAF

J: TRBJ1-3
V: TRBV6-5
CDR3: ASSYSTAGRGNTIY